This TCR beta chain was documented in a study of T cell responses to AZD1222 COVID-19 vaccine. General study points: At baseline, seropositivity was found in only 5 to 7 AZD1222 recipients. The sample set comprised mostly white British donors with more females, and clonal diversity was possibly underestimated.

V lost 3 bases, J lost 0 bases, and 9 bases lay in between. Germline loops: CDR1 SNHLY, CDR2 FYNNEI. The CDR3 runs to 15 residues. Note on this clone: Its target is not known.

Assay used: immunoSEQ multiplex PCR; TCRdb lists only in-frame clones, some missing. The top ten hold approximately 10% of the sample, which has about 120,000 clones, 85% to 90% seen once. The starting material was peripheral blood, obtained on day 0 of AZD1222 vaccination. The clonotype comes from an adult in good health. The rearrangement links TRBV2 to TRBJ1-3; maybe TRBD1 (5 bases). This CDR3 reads CASSEFGGSGNTIYF. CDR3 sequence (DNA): TGTGCCAGCAGTGAGTTCGGGGGCTCTGGAAACACCATATATTTT.